The 24 T cell receptor beta chains below come from one sample, sequenced in a study of metastatic and nonmetastatic thyroid tumors. TCRdb called clones again from the PCR reads with MiXCR. The data contain about 38,000 clones, around 47% of them singletons. Thyroid surgery was performed in patients who had received no treatment beforehand. The sequencing sample was made of tumor tissue. Every receptor here comes from a male donor with papillary thyroid cancer or a benign thyroid nodule (not recorded which). Some clones in this sample may be carry-over from other donors' samples.

This clone was counted between two and nine times. This sequence joins TRBV20-1 and TRBJ1-2; D not certain. Trimming pared 3 bases from V and 3 bases from J, leaving 8 bases between. CDR1 and CDR2 (germline): DFQATT, SNEGSKA (reference sequence). CDR3 length: 12 residues. DNA for the CDR3: TGCAGTGCTAGTCGCCCGGACTATGGCTACACCTTC. It translates to CSASRPDYGYTF.

This clone was counted between two and nine times. The rearrangement links TRBV2 to TRBJ1-2; D gene ambiguous. The CDR3 consists of 12 residues. Germline CDR1 reads SNHLY; CDR2 reads FYNNEI. V dropped 0 bases and J dropped 12 bases, with 11 bases sitting between them. The CDR3 nucleotides are TGTGCCAGCAGTGAAGCGCAAAGGGCCCACACCTTC. Its protein product is CASSEAQRAHTF.

In this sample, this clone turned up a few times. The rearrangement links TRBV7-3 to TRBJ2-3; D perhaps matches TRBD1 (6 bases). Germline V gene sequence: CDR1 SGHTA, CDR2 FQGTGA. V lost 0 bases, J lost 1 base, and 14 bases lay in between. CDR3 length: 17 amino acids. DNA for the CDR3: TGTGCCAGCAGCTTAACAGGGACACCTAGGGGCACAGATACGCAGTATTTT. Translated: CASSLTGTPRGTDTQYF.

This clone has more than one count but fewer than ten. The gene calls are TRBV12-3 or TRBV12-4 and TRBJ1-3; TRBD1 might be the D (5 bases). The CDR3 runs 15 residues. V lost 2 bases and J 0 bases, leaving 8 bases between the germline ends. CDR3 amino acids: CASSLFGGSGNTIYF. The CDR3, as DNA: TGTGCCAGCAGTTTATTTGGGGGCTCTGGAAACACCATATATTTT.

This clone is labeled as medium-sized (0.01 to 0.1%). The rearrangement links TRBV9 to TRBJ1-6; D is unclear. CDR1 is SGDLS, CDR2 YYNGEE, per germline. There are 13 residues in the CDR3. The ends were cut back, 3 bases at V and 10 bases at J, with 11 bases in the middle. CDR3 loop: CASSEGPESPLHF. CDR3 nucleotide sequence: TGTGCCAGCAGCGAAGGCCCTGAGTCACCCCTCCACTTT.

This clone is medium-sized in the sample. The CDR3 DNA follows: TGTGCCAGCAGTGAAAAGGAGAACACTGAAGCTTTCTTT. Amino acid sequence: CASSEKENTEAFF. The genes are TRBV6-1 and TRBJ1-1; D is undetermined. Trimming pared 2 bases from V and 1 base from J, leaving 5 bases between. The CDR3 consists of 13 residues. The V gene's germline CDR1 is MNHNS and CDR2 SASEGT.

This clone has just a few counts. The chain links TRBV7-8 to TRBJ2-7; D ambiguous. Germline values: CDR1 SGHVS, CDR2 FQNEAQ. The CDR3 sequence is 12 residues long. Deletions cut 5 bases from V and 3 bases from J, with 8 bases between. The CDR3, as DNA: TGTGCCAGCAGCGTCAACAGCTACGAGCAGTACTTC. Its protein product is CASSVNSYEQYF. The full variable domain, its missing parts supplied by reference TRBV7-8 and TRBJ2-7, is GAGVSQSPRYKVAKRGQDVALRCDPISGHVSLFWYQQALGQGPEFLTYFQNEAQLDKSGLPSDRFFAERPEGSVSTLKIQRTQQEDSAVYLCASSVNSYEQYFGPGTRLTVT.

This clone has only a few counts. The genes are TRBV24-1 and TRBJ2-7; unclear D gene. Per the germline V gene, CDR1 is KGHDR and CDR2 is SFDVKD. V lost 4 bases and J 3 bases, leaving 0 bases between the germline ends. This CDR3 is 10 amino acids long. CDR3 coding DNA: TGTGCCACCAGTGACTACGAGCAGTACTTC. This sequence encodes CATSDYEQYF.

The chain is built from TRBV4-1 and TRBJ2-1; tentatively, D is TRBD2 (6 bases). This CDR3 is built from 15 residues. CDR1 MGHRA and CDR2 YSYEKL come from the germline V gene. V was shortened by 4 bases and J by 4 bases, with 14 bases between the two germline ends. CDR3 residues: CASSPTSSFYNEQFF. Written as DNA, the CDR3 is TGCGCCAGCAGCCCAACTAGCTCGTTTTACAATGAGCAGTTCTTC.

The chain combines TRBV7-2 with TRBJ1-1; D gene ambiguous. The CDR3 is 13 residues long. Germline V lookup: CDR1 SGHTA, CDR2 FQGNSA. V was clipped by 3 bases and J by 4 bases, with 9 bases between them. Here the CDR3 reads CASSFRGSTEAFF. The CDR3 nucleotides read TGTGCCAGCAGCTTCAGAGGTAGCACTGAAGCTTTCTTT.

The chain recombines TRBV20-1 with TRBJ1-1; D remains ambiguous. CDR1 is DFQATT, CDR2 SNEGSKA, per germline (reference sequence). Between the trimmed V and J ends, which lost 5 bases and 4 bases, there was a span of 14 bases. This CDR3 has 13 amino acids. Here the CDR3 DNA reads TGCAGTGCTCAAAGTAAGGTGGGCACTGAAGCTTTCTTT. It translates to CSAQSKVGTEAFF.

The chain employs TRBV20-1 and TRBJ1-1; D is undetermined. This CDR3 contains 14 residues. V gave up 0 bases and J gave up 5 bases, with 13 bases separating them. CDR1 and CDR2 (germline): DFQATT, SNEGSKA (reference sequence). Here the CDR3 reads CSARDPRIGTEAFF. The CDR3 coding sequence is TGCAGTGCTAGAGATCCCCGTATAGGGACTGAAGCTTTCTTT.

V and J are TRBV6-1 and TRBJ2-1, with 9 nucleotides matching TRBD2. Per germline, CDR1 MNHNS and CDR2 SASEGT. The CDR3 consists of 15 residues. The J segment lost 8 bases and the V segment lost 5 bases, leaving 10 bases of the junction unmatched. The CDR3 reads CASSSPSGEKDEQFF. The CDR3 region has the DNA TGTGCCAGCAGTTCCCCTAGCGGGGAGAAGGATGAGCAGTTCTTC.

The chain combines TRBV30 with TRBJ2-7; D unclear. Trimming removed 0 bases at V and 7 bases at J, with 10 bases between. Germline CDR1 reads GTSNPN; CDR2 reads SVGIG (reference sequence). The CDR3 runs to 12 residues. CDR3 amino acids: CAWSVRAEEQYF. CDR3 in DNA: TGTGCCTGGAGTGTACGGGCAGAGGAGCAGTACTTC.

The rearrangement uses TRBV6-1 and TRBJ2-1; TRBD1 matches at 9 bases. CDR1 and CDR2 from the germline V gene are MNHNS and SASEGT. With V trimmed by 5 bases and J by 9 bases, 14 bases remained unmatched. CDR3 size: 16 residues. The CDR3 protein is CASSPAGTGSSCEQFF. Written as DNA, the CDR3 is TGTGCCAGCAGTCCCGCCGGGACAGGGTCATCGTGTGAGCAGTTCTTC.

The chain has TRBV15 and TRBJ1-5, with a possible D match to TRBD1 (6 bases). Germline CDR1 is LNHNV and CDR2 is YYDKDF (reference sequence). Trimming took off 1 base at V and 3 bases at J, with 13 bases between the two ends. The CDR3 sequence is 16 residues long. In DNA form, the CDR3 reads TGTGCCACCAGCAGAGCGATTGGACAGTTCAATCAGCCCCAGCATTTT. Its translation: CATSRAIGQFNQPQHF.

This sequence joins TRBV4-1 and TRBJ2-2; D uncertain. Trimming left V 1 base short and J 2 bases short, with 5 bases between. Looked up from germline, CDR1 is MGHRA and CDR2 is YSYEKL. The CDR3 has 14 amino acids. In nucleotides, the CDR3 is TGCGCCAGCAGCCAAGTTGCTAACACCGGGGAGCTGTTTTTT. Protein sequence: CASSQVANTGELFF.

The gene calls are TRBV4-3 and TRBJ2-1; D is unclear. CDR3 size: 13 residues. V lost 4 bases to trimming and J lost 9 bases, with 13 bases between them. Germline V lookup: CDR1 LGHNA, CDR2 YSLEER. The DNA for the CDR3 is TGCGCCAGCAGCCTAGAGAGTCGTGGTGAGCAGTTCTTC. Amino acids: CASSLESRGEQFF.

In its sample, this clone was seen a few times. J is TRBJ1-2 and V is TRBV19; TRBD1 matches at 7 bases. Germline V lookup: CDR1 LNHDA, CDR2 SQIVND (reference sequence). The CDR3 extends over 13 amino acids. V was clipped by 6 bases and J by 7 bases; unmatched bases: 8. The CDR3 loop is CASRRTGSAGYTF. The CDR3 nucleotides read TGTGCCAGTAGAAGGACAGGTTCGGCTGGCTACACCTTC.

The rearrangement uses TRBV2 and TRBJ1-5; the D gene is possibly TRBD1 (5 bases). Germline lookup yields CDR1 SNHLY and CDR2 FYNNEI. CDR3 length equals 16 residues. V dropped 6 bases and J dropped 1 base, with 16 bases sitting between them. The CDR3 protein is CASRAGHAISNQPQHF. Written as DNA, the CDR3 is TGTGCCAGCAGAGCAGGACACGCTATAAGCAATCAGCCCCAGCATTTT.

This clone was counted ten times or more. V is TRBV30 and J is TRBJ2-5; 11 nucleotides agree with TRBD2. The CDR3 is made up of 20 amino acids. Trimming removed 2 bases from V and 3 bases from J; junction bases left unmatched: 20. Germline V gene lookup returns CDR1 GTSNPN and CDR2 SVGIG (reference sequence). DNA for the CDR3: TGTGCCTGGAGTAAAAAACTACCGGGACTAGCGGAAAGGGTGGAAGAGACCCAGTACTTC. This encodes CAWSKKLPGLAERVEETQYF.

The chain couples TRBV9 to TRBJ2-7, with TRBD2 matching 8 bases. V was clipped by 0 bases and J by 4 bases; unmatched bases: 3. The CDR3 extends over 14 amino acids. Per germline, CDR1 SGDLS and CDR2 YYNGEE. CDR3 protein: CASSVGLAGYEQYF. The DNA for the CDR3 is TGTGCCAGCAGCGTAGGGCTAGCGGGTTACGAGCAGTACTTC.

This chain joins TRBV20-1 and TRBJ2-7; D might be TRBD1 (5 bases). Trimming removed 3 bases at V and 4 bases at J, with 16 bases between. Germline CDR1 is DFQATT and CDR2 is SNEGSKA (reference sequence). The CDR3 spans 14 residues. CDR3 protein: CSASLMLKGYEQYF. DNA for the CDR3: TGCAGTGCTAGTCTTATGCTAAAGGGGTACGAGCAGTACTTC.

This chain uses TRBV6-1 with TRBJ2-7; 7 nucleotides line up with TRBD2. The CDR3 totals 15 residues. Germline trimming cut 7 bases from V and 0 bases from J; bases unmatched to any gene: 9. The V gene's germline CDR1 is MNHNS and CDR2 SASEGT. Here the CDR3 reads CASIEQSSGSYEQYF. In DNA form, the CDR3 reads TGTGCCAGCATCGAACAGTCTAGCGGCTCCTACGAGCAGTACTTC.